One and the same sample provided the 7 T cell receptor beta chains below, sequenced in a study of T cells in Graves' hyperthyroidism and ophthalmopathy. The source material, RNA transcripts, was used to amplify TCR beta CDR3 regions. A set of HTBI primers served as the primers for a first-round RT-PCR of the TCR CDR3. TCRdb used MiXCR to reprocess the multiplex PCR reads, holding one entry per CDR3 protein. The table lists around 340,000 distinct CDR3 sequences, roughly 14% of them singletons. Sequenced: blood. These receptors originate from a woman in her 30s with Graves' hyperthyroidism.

In nucleotides, the CDR3 is TGCGCCAGCAGCTCCTCTCCGGGCTCCCAAGGGGAGACCCAGTACTTC. Its translation is CASSSSPGSQGETQYF. The genes are TRBV5-1 and TRBJ2-5, with D hard to call. CDR3 length: 16 residues. Trimming removed 3 bases from V and 5 bases from J, with 20 bases in between. CDR1 is SGHRS, CDR2 YFSETQ, per germline. Together with reference TRBV5-1 and TRBJ2-5, the CDR3 gives the full variable domain: KAGVTQTPRYLIKTRGQQVTLSCSPISGHRSVSWYQQTPGQGLQFLFEYFSETQRNKGNFPGRFSGRQFSNSRSEMNVSTLELGDSALYLCASSSSPGSQGETQYFGPGTRLLVL.

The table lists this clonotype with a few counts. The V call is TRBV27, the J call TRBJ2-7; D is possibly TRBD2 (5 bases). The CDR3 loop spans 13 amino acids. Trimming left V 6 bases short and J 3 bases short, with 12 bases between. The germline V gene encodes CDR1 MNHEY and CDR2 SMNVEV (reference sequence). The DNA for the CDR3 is TGTGCCAGCAGCCCGGGGTGGAACTACGAGCAGTACTTC. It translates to CASSPGWNYEQYF.

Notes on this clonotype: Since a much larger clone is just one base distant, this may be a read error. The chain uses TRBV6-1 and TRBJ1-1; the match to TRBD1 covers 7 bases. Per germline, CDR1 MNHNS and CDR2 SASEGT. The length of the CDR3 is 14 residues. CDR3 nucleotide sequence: TGTGCCAGCGGGGGGACAGTATCGAACACTGAAGCTTCCTTT. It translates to CASGGTVSNTEASF.

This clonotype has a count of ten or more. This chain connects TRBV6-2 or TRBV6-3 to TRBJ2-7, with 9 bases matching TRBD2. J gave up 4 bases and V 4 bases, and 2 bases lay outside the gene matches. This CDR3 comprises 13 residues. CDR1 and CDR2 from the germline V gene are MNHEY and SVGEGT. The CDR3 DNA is TGTGCCAGCAGTTCGCTAGCGGGATACGAGCAGTACTTC. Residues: CASSSLAGYEQYF.

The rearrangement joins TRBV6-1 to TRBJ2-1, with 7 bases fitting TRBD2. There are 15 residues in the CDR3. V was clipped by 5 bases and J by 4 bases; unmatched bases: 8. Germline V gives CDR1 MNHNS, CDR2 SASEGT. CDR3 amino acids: CASSRISGPYNEQFF. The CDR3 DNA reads TGTGCCAGCAGTCGGATTAGCGGGCCTTACAATGAGCAGTTCTTC.

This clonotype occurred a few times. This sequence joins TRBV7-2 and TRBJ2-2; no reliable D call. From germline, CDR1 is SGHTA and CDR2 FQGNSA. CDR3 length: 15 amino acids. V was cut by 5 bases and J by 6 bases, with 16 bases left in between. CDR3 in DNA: TGTGCCAGCAGCGCCCTTAATATGGCCGCCGGGGAGCTGTTTTTT. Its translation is CASSALNMAAGELFF.

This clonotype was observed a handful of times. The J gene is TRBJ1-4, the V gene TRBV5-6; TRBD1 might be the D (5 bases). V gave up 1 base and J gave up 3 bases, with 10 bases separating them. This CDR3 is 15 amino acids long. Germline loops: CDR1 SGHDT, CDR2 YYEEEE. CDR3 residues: CASSLSGPANEKLFF. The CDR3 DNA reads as TGTGCCAGCAGCTTGTCGGGGCCGGCTAATGAAAAACTGTTTTTT.